The 9 T cell receptor beta chains below come from one sample, sequenced in a study of OX40 agonist ivuxolimab in advanced cancers. Only in-frame clones appear in the TCRdb table, and some are missing; sequencing was by immunoSEQ multiplex PCR. Altogether about 44,000 clones are present, around 80% being singletons, with the ten largest covering around 6.8%. The material was CD4+ or CD8+ T cells sorted from blood, obtained in a trial of the OX40 agonist ivuxolimab. The origin of the receptors is an adult with an advanced solid tumor such as melanoma, head and neck, liver or kidney cancer.

The rearrangement links TRBV5-4 to TRBJ2-7; tentative D call: TRBD2 (6 bases). This CDR3 contains 12 residues. Germline assignment: CDR1 SGHNT and CDR2 YYREEE (reference sequence). V lost 4 bases, J lost 5 bases, and 10 bases lay in between. For the CDR3, the DNA is TGTGCCAGCAGCATCCCGGGGGACGAGCAGTACTTC. Amino acids: CASSIPGDEQYF.

The rearrangement joins TRBV5-4 to TRBJ1-5; D is ambiguous. Trimming cost V 0 bases and J 7 bases, with 8 bases left between them. Germline V gives CDR1 SGHNT, CDR2 YYREEE (reference sequence). The CDR3 totals 13 residues. The CDR3 spells CASSLGPPQPQHF. CDR3 nucleotide sequence: TGTGCCAGCAGCTTGGGGCCCCCCCAGCCCCAGCATTTT. The whole variable domain, filled in from reference TRBV5-4 and TRBJ1-5, reads ETGVTQSPTHLIKTRGQQVTLRCSSQSGHNTVSWYQQALGQGPQFIFQYYREEENGRGNFPPRFSGLQFPNYSSELNVNALELDDSALYLCASSLGPPQPQHFGDGTRLSIL.

The CDR3 DNA follows: TGTGCCAGCAGCTTAGAATGGGGATCGGAGCTGTTTTTT. Encoded protein: CASSLEWGSELFF. V and J are TRBV7-6 and TRBJ1-4; D is ambiguous. TRBJ2-2 explains the end of the DNA better; the J call may be wrong. Germline loops: CDR1 SGHVS, CDR2 FNYEAQ. The CDR3 sequence is 13 residues long.

There are a few counts of this clone. The chain links TRBV5-1 to TRBJ2-2, with D tentatively TRBD2 (6 bases). Germline V gene lookup returns CDR1 SGHRS and CDR2 YFSETQ. The CDR3 consists of 15 residues. V gave up 2 bases and J gave up 4 bases, with 12 bases separating them. The CDR3 loop is CASSFTGVGTGELFF. DNA of the CDR3: TGCGCCAGCAGCTTCACGGGAGTGGGCACCGGGGAGCTGTTTTTT.

By frequency in the sample, this clone is medium-sized. V and J are TRBV18 and TRBJ1-2; D is uncertain. The CDR3 covers 15 residues. The V gene lost 0 bases and the J gene lost 2 bases, with 10 bases spanning the gap. Germline CDR1 KGHSH, CDR2 LQKENI. For the CDR3, the DNA is TGTGCCAGCTCACCACCGTTGGCAGCGAACTATGGCTACACCTTC. It translates to CASSPPLAANYGYTF.

The chain is built from TRBV6-1 and TRBJ2-3; tentative D call: TRBD2 (6 bases). Trimming removed 1 base from V and 5 bases from J, with 19 bases in between. The CDR3 length is 17 residues. CDR1 is MNHNS and CDR2 is SASEGT in the germline V gene. DNA of the CDR3: TGTGCCAGCAGTGAAGGGAAGACGGCCCTCGGGGGAGATACGCAGTATTTT. This encodes CASSEGKTALGGDTQYF.

This clone was seen a few times. The V gene is TRBV7-2, the J gene TRBJ1-1; D is unresolved. V shed 5 bases and J shed 8 bases, with 12 bases lying between them. Germline loops: CDR1 SGHTA, CDR2 FQGNSA. The CDR3 has 12 amino acids. CDR3 amino acids: CASSHPVSEAFF. The CDR3 region has the DNA TGTGCCAGCAGCCATCCGGTAAGCGAAGCTTTCTTT.

This clone was seen a handful of times. The J gene is TRBJ2-7, the V gene TRBV7-2; 7 bases align to TRBD2. This CDR3 is built from 15 residues. In germline, CDR1 is SGHTA, CDR2 FQGNSA. The trim removed 2 bases at V and 4 bases at J, leaving 8 bases unmatched. CDR3 nucleotide sequence: TGTGCCAGCAGCTTACTGTCCAGCGGGGCGTACGAGCAGTACTTC. It encodes CASSLLSSGAYEQYF.

The chain is built from TRBV14 and TRBJ2-2, with D tentatively TRBD1 (5 bases). The CDR3 is 17 amino acids. Germline-derived CDR1 and CDR2 are SGHDN and FVKESK. Trimming stripped 0 bases from V and 1 base from J, with 12 bases between. In nucleotides, the CDR3 is TGTGCCAGCAGCCAAGATTTTCGCACAGGGAACACCGGGGAGCTGTTTTTT. This codes for CASSQDFRTGNTGELFF. The full variable domain, its missing parts supplied by reference TRBV14 and TRBJ2-2, is EAGVTQFPSHSVIEKGQTVTLRCDPISGHDNLYWYRRVMGKEIKFLLHFVKESKQDESGMPNNRFLAERTGGTYSTLKVQPAELEDSGVYFCASSQDFRTGNTGELFFGEGSRLTVL.